This T cell receptor beta chain appears in the sequencing data of a study of T-cell reconstitution after alpha-beta-depleted transplantation in children. Germline loops: CDR1 LNHDA, CDR2 SQIVND (reference sequence). V dropped 3 bases and J dropped 4 bases, with 10 bases sitting between them. The CDR3 is 13 residues long. Unique molecular identifiers were incorporated into the prepared TCRbeta library. TCRdb reprocessed the PCR reads with MiXCR, giving one entry per CDR3 protein. This sample carries about 600,000 distinct CDR3 sequences, 10% to 15% of them seen once, and the ten largest clones take 2.2%.

V usage is TRBV19 and J usage is TRBJ2-7; D is undetermined. The TCR was taken from a male patient younger than 18 who had a stem cell transplant for acute myeloid leukemia, so the T cells may come from the graft donor. The source was PBMCs, mostly from graft donor cells, collected 360 days after TCRalphabeta/CD19-depleted stem cell transplant. CDR3 nucleotides: TGTGCCAGTAGTATCCTGGGAACATACGAGCAGTACTTC. Its translation: CASSILGTYEQYF.